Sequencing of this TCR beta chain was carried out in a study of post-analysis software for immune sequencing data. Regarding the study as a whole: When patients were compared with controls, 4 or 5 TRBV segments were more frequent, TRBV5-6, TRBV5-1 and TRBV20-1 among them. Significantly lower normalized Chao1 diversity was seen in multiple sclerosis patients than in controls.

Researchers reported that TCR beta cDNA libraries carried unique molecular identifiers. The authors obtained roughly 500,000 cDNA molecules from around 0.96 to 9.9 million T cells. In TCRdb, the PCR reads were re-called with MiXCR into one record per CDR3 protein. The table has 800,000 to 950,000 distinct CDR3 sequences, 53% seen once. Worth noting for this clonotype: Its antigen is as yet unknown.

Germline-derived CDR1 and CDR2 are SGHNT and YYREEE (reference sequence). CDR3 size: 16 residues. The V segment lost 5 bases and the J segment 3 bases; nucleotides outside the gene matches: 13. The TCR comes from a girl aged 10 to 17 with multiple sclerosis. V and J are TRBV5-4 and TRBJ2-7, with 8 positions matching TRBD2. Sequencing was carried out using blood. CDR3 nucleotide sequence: TGTGCCAGCAGTTCTCGGGGGGGGCAGGGAGTCTACGAGCAGTACTTC. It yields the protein CASSSRGGQGVYEQYF.